One and the same sample provided the 26 T cell receptor beta chains below, sequenced in a study of blood T cell repertoires in COVID-19. Profiled with immunoSEQ multiplex PCR; TCRdb holds only in-frame clones, not every one. This sample yields over 20,000 clones, of which 86% are seen a single time; roughly a quarter belongs to the top ten. The sequencing sample was made of peripheral blood. The origin of the receptors is a human donor with active COVID-19. The donor label of this sample is uncertain.

The CDR3 sequence is CASSAAGGRGEQFF. The CDR3, as DNA: TGTGCCAGCAGCGCTGCGGGGGGGCGGGGTGAGCAGTTCTTC. The rearrangement joins TRBV3-1 (or the pseudogene TRBV3-2) to TRBJ2-1; 9 bases line up with TRBD2. CDR1 is LGHDT, CDR2 YNNKEL, per germline (reference sequence). V was clipped by 5 bases and J by 9 bases; unmatched bases: 8. The CDR3 sequence is 14 residues long.

The chain couples TRBV11-2 to TRBJ2-7; D remains unclear. Trimming stripped 5 bases from V and 9 bases from J, with 17 bases between. This CDR3 is built from 13 residues. Per the germline V gene, CDR1 is SGHAT and CDR2 is FQNNGV. CDR3 coding DNA: TGTGCCAGCAGCCCACCACGTTATAACGGGCAGTACTTC. It yields the protein CASSPPRYNGQYF.

The chain links TRBV4-3 to TRBJ1-2; possibly TRBD1 for D (5 bases). Trimming took off 0 bases at V and 4 bases at J, with 12 bases between the two ends. CDR3 length: 15 amino acids. CDR1 is LGHNA and CDR2 is YSLEER in the germline V gene. The CDR3 DNA reads as TGCGCCAGCAGCCAAGATGACAGCGAGTTCTATGGCTACACCTTC. The encoded protein is CASSQDDSEFYGYTF.

The CDR3 bases are TGTGCCAGCAGTGATCTTGGGACAGCGATCTACGAGCAGTACTTC. Its protein is CASSDLGTAIYEQYF. The rearrangement uses TRBV6-2 or TRBV6-3 and TRBJ2-7, with 7 bases aligning to TRBD1. Germline trimming cut 5 bases from V and 3 bases from J; bases unmatched to any gene: 10. Germline CDR1 is MNHEY and CDR2 is SVGEGT. The CDR3 is 15 amino acids.

The chain carries TRBV19 and TRBJ2-2; 14 positions match TRBD2. CDR3 length equals 15 residues. Germline V gene sequence: CDR1 LNHDA, CDR2 SQIVND (reference sequence). V lost 6 bases, J lost 5 bases, and 2 bases stayed unmatched. The CDR3 region is CASRRLAGGTGELFF. DNA for the CDR3: TGTGCCAGTAGACGACTAGCGGGGGGGACCGGGGAGCTGTTTTTT.

The rearrangement joins TRBV30 to TRBJ1-5, with D perhaps TRBD1 (5 bases). The V gene's germline CDR1 is GTSNPN and CDR2 SVGIG (reference sequence). The CDR3 covers 12 residues. V was shortened by 3 bases and J by 7 bases, with 10 bases between the two germline ends. The CDR3 here is CAWRQGRQPQHF. CDR3 in DNA: TGTGCCTGGAGGCAGGGAAGGCAGCCCCAGCATTTT.

This clone was picked up one time. This chain joins TRBV7-9 and TRBJ1-6; 8 bases line up with TRBD1. V shed 5 bases and J 10 bases; nucleotides not matched to a gene: 7. CDR3 size: 14 residues. Germline V gene data show CDR1 as SEHNR and CDR2 as FQNEAQ (reference sequence). The CDR3 region has the DNA TGTGCCAGCAGCGGCACAGGGGGAGAGTCACCCCTCCACTTT. This codes for CASSGTGGESPLHF.

The count of this clone is one. The chain links TRBV11-2 to TRBJ2-7; D possibly corresponds to TRBD1 (5 bases). Germline V CDR1 and CDR2: SGHAT, FQNNGV. CDR3 size: 15 residues. V lost 3 bases and J 0 bases, leaving 12 bases between the germline ends. Written as DNA, the CDR3 is TGTGCCAGCAGCTTCGCGACAGTCTTCTCCTACGAGCAGTACTTC. Translating gives CASSFATVFSYEQYF.

The chain links TRBV18 to TRBJ1-1; D is undetermined. The length of the CDR3 is 13 residues. The germline V gene encodes CDR1 KGHSH and CDR2 LQKENI. V gave up 6 bases and J gave up 3 bases, with 11 bases separating them. The CDR3 bases are TGTGCCAGCTCGCCTAGAAGCGACACTGAAGCTTTCTTT. Amino acids: CASSPRSDTEAFF.

The chain joins TRBV7-9 to TRBJ2-7; possible D gene TRBD2, 5 bases. Germline CDR1 reads SEHNR; CDR2 reads FQNEAQ (reference sequence). The CDR3 has 16 residues. With 5 bases removed from V and 0 bases from J, the gap between germline ends came to 17 bases. This chain's CDR3 is CASSPMDFESSYEQYF. CDR3 sequence (DNA): TGTGCCAGCAGCCCGATGGACTTCGAAAGCTCCTACGAGCAGTACTTC.

This chain uses TRBV28 with TRBJ2-7; D gene unclear. Germline V CDR1 and CDR2: MDHEN, SYDVKM. Trimming removed 6 bases from V and 1 base from J, with 7 bases in between. This CDR3 region has 12 residues. The CDR3 here is CASSELSYEQYF. Here the CDR3 DNA reads TGTGCCAGCAGCGAACTTTCCTACGAGCAGTACTTC.

The chain carries TRBV28 and TRBJ1-2; D possibly corresponds to TRBD1 (6 bases). The germline gives CDR1 MDHEN, CDR2 SYDVKM. Trimming took 4 bases from V and 6 from J, leaving 18 bases between them. The length of the CDR3 is 15 residues. CDR3 residues: CASSSPRGLGNGYTF. The CDR3 bases are TGTGCCAGCAGTTCCCCCAGGGGTCTAGGGAATGGCTACACCTTC.

This clone showed up just a few times. The chain combines TRBV6-2 or TRBV6-3 with TRBJ1-2, with 7 bases lining up with TRBD1. The J segment lost 1 base and the V segment lost 3 bases, leaving 11 bases of the junction unmatched. Germline V gene lookup returns CDR1 MNHEY and CDR2 SVGEGT. This CDR3 contains 17 residues. The CDR3 protein is CASSYPLTGDFNYGYTF. The CDR3 DNA reads as TGTGCCAGCAGTTATCCCCTCACAGGGGATTTTAACTATGGCTACACCTTC.

The chain combines TRBV19 with TRBJ2-3, with 12 bases aligning to TRBD2. Germline lookup yields CDR1 LNHDA and CDR2 SQIVND (reference sequence). This CDR3 contains 16 residues. The trim removed 5 bases at V and 4 bases at J, leaving 7 bases unmatched. In nucleotides, the CDR3 is TGTGCCAGTAGTTCGACTAGCGGGGGTGGGCCAGATACGCAGTATTTT. Translation gives CASSSTSGGGPDTQYF.

The chain has TRBV9 and TRBJ2-7; D possibly corresponds to TRBD1 (6 bases). The CDR3 sequence is 13 residues long. Trimming took 4 bases from V and 1 from J, leaving 9 bases between them. Germline lookup yields CDR1 SGDLS and CDR2 YYNGEE. This chain's CDR3 is CASSSGQSYEQYF. In DNA, the CDR3 is TGTGCCAGCAGCTCCGGACAGTCCTACGAGCAGTACTTC.

The chain couples TRBV10-3 to TRBJ2-5; 13 bases map to TRBD2. The germline V gene has CDR1 ENHRY and CDR2 SYGVKD. The CDR3 runs to 16 residues. V lost 3 bases and J lost 4; bases outside the gene matches: 5. The CDR3, as DNA: TGTGCCATCAGTGACCCCGGACTAGCGGGGGTAGAGACCCAGTACTTC. This encodes CAISDPGLAGVETQYF.

The genes are TRBV5-8 and TRBJ2-3; D call uncertain. The CDR3 has 13 amino acids. Germline CDR1 is SGHTS and CDR2 is YDEGEE. The germline V and J ends were trimmed by 0 bases and 0 bases, with 2 bases remaining between them. The CDR3: CASSLASTDTQYF. Here the CDR3 DNA reads TGTGCCAGCAGCTTGGCAAGCACAGATACGCAGTATTTT. The entire variable domain, with the rest obtained from reference TRBV5-8 and TRBJ2-3, is as follows: EAGVTQSPTHLIKTRGQQATLRCSPISGHTSVYWYQQALGLGLQFLLWYDEGEERNRGNFPPRFSGRQFPNYSSELNVNALELEDSALYLCASSLASTDTQYFGPGTRLTVL.

The rearrangement joins TRBV28 to TRBJ2-2, with D unclear. Per germline, CDR1 MDHEN and CDR2 SYDVKM. Between the trimmed V and J ends, which lost 2 bases and 0 bases, there was a span of 7 bases. The CDR3 runs to 15 residues. CDR3 in amino acids: CASSLVHPNTGELFF. The CDR3 DNA reads as TGTGCCAGCAGTTTAGTACACCCGAACACCGGGGAGCTGTTTTTT.

The V and J genes are TRBV5-1 and TRBJ2-7, with 8 bases lining up with TRBD2. The CDR3 is made up of 15 amino acids. Germline CDR1 reads SGHRS; CDR2 reads YFSETQ. Losses at the gene ends were 0 bases for V and 3 bases for J; bases not matched to a gene: 5. The DNA for the CDR3 is TGCGCCAGCAGCTTGGAAACCAGCGGGGGCTACGAGCAGTACTTC. Encoded protein: CASSLETSGGYEQYF.

V gene TRBV5-6 combines with J gene TRBJ2-7, with D possibly being TRBD2 (6 bases). This CDR3 comprises 14 residues. Germline V gene sequence: CDR1 SGHDT, CDR2 YYEEEE. The V and J ends lost 2 bases and 7 bases respectively, with 16 bases between them. The DNA for the CDR3 is TGTGCCAGCAGCTTTGGTGGGGAGGTCGGGGAGCAGTACTTC. Protein product: CASSFGGEVGEQYF.

This chain joins TRBV10-3 and TRBJ2-1; D possibly corresponds to TRBD2 (6 bases). The ends were cut back, 1 base at V and 0 bases at J, with 10 bases in the middle. The germline gives CDR1 ENHRY, CDR2 SYGVKD. The CDR3 is 16 amino acids. The CDR3 spells CAISEYRAGSYNEQFF. CDR3 DNA: TGTGCCATCAGTGAGTATCGAGCGGGCTCCTACAATGAGCAGTTCTTC.

The chain combines TRBV3-1 (or the pseudogene TRBV3-2) with TRBJ2-1; 10 bases map to TRBD2. This CDR3 contains 17 residues. With 2 bases clipped from V and 1 base from J, the junction kept 5 bases outside the gene matches. Germline V lookup: CDR1 LGHDT, CDR2 YNNKEL (reference sequence). The CDR3 sequence is CASSQWGAGGSYNEQFF. DNA for the CDR3: TGTGCCAGCAGCCAATGGGGAGCGGGAGGGTCCTACAATGAGCAGTTCTTC.

The chain joins TRBV19 to TRBJ2-3; a weak D match, TRBD2 (5 bases). Germline V lookup: CDR1 LNHDA, CDR2 SQIVND (reference sequence). Between the trimmed V and J ends, which lost 6 bases and 6 bases, there was a span of 16 bases. The CDR3 has 14 residues. The chain's CDR3 is CASRTGVRGDTQYF. The CDR3 nucleotides read TGTGCCAGTAGGACCGGGGTTCGTGGTGATACGCAGTATTTT.

This sequence joins TRBV7-8 and TRBJ1-4; D is ambiguous. The V end was cut by 4 bases, the J end by 11 bases, with 8 bases between. The CDR3 length is 11 residues. The germline V gene encodes CDR1 SGHVS and CDR2 FQNEAQ. CDR3 amino acids: CASSSKEKLFF. The CDR3 DNA follows: TGTGCCAGCAGCTCGAAGGAGAAACTGTTTTTT.

The rearrangement joins TRBV18 to TRBJ1-1, with a tentative D call TRBD1 (5 bases). Per germline, CDR1 KGHSH and CDR2 LQKENI. This CDR3 is built from 14 residues. Trimming removed 6 bases from V and 1 base from J, with 12 bases in between. The CDR3, as DNA: TGTGCCAGCTCGGAACAGGTTCCGAACACTGAAGCTTTCTTT. Translating it yields CASSEQVPNTEAFF. The full variable domain, in which reference TRBV18 and TRBJ1-1 provide the parts outside the CDR3, is NAGVMQNPRHLVRRRGQEARLRCSPMKGHSHVYWYRQLPEEGLKFMVYLQKENIIDESGMPKERFSAEFPKEGPSILRIQQVVRGDSAAYFCASSEQVPNTEAFFGQGTRLTVV.

V gene TRBV27 combines with J gene TRBJ2-7; D gene unclear. Germline-derived CDR1 and CDR2 are MNHEY and SMNVEV (reference sequence). The CDR3 totals 14 residues. V was pared by 2 bases and J by 4 bases, with 12 bases between. Here the CDR3 reads CASSLKEIPYEQYF. The CDR3 coding sequence is TGTGCCAGCAGTTTAAAGGAGATTCCTTACGAGCAGTACTTC.